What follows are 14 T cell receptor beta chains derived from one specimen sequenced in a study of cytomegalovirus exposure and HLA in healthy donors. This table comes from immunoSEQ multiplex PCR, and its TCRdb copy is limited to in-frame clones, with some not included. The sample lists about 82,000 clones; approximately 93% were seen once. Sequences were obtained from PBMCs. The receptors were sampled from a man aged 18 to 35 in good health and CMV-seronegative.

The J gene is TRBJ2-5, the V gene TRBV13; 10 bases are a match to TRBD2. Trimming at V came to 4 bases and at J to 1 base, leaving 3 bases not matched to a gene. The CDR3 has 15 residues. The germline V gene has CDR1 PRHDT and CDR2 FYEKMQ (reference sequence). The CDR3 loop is CASSSRTSGQETQYF. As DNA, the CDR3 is TGTGCCAGCAGCTCGCGGACTAGCGGCCAAGAGACCCAGTACTTC.

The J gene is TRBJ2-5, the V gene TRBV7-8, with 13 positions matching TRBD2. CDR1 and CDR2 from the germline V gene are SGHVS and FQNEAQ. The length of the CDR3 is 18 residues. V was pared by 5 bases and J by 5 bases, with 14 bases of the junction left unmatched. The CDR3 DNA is TGTGCCAGCAGCCCTACTAGCGGGGGGGCCGGCTGGGGGGAGACCCAGTACTTC. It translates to CASSPTSGGAGWGETQYF.

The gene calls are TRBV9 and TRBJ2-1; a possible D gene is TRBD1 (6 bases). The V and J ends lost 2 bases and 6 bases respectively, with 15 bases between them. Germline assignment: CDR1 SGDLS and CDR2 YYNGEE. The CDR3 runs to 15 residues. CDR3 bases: TGTGCCAGCAGCGTCGGGACACCTGGGCGCAATGAGCAGTTCTTC. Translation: CASSVGTPGRNEQFF.

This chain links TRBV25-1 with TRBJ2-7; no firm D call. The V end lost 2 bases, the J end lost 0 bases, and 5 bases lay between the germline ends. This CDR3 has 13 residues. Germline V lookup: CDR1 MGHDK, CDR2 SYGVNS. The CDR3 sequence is CASSEDNSYEQYF. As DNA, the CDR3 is TGTGCCAGCAGTGAAGACAACTCCTACGAGCAGTACTTC.

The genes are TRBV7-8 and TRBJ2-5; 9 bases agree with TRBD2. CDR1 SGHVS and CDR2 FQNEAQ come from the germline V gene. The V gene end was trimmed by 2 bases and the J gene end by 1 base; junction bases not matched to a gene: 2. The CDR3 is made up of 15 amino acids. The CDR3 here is CASSLTREGQETQYF. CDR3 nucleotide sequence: TGTGCCAGCAGCTTAACGCGGGAGGGCCAAGAGACCCAGTACTTC.

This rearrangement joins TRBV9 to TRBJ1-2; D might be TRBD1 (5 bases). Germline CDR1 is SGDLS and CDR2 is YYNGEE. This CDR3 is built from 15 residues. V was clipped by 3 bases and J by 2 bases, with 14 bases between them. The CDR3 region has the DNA TGTGCCAGCAGCGGCGGGACTTCTCCCAACTATGGCTACACCTTC. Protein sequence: CASSGGTSPNYGYTF.

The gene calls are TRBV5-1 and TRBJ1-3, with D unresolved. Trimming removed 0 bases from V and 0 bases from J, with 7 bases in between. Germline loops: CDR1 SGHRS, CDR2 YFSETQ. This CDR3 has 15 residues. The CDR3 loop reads CASSLAPSSGNTIYF. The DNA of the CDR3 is TGCGCCAGCAGCTTGGCCCCTAGCTCTGGAAACACCATATATTTT. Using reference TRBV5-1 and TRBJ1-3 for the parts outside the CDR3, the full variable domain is KAGVTQTPRYLIKTRGQQVTLSCSPISGHRSVSWYQQTPGQGLQFLFEYFSETQRNKGNFPGRFSGRQFSNSRSEMNVSTLELGDSALYLCASSLAPSSGNTIYFGEGSWLTVV.

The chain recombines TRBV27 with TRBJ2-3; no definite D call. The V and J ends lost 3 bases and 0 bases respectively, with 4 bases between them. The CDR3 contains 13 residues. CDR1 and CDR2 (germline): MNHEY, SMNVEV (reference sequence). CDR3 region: CASSFMSTDTQYF. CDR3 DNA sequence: TGTGCCAGCAGTTTTATGAGCACAGATACGCAGTATTTT.

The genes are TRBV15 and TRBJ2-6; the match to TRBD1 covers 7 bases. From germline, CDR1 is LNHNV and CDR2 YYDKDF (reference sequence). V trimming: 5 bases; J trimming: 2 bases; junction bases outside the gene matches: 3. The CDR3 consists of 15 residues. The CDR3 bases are TGTGCCACCAGCCCTGGGACAGCTGGGGCCAACGTCCTGACTTTC. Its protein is CATSPGTAGANVLTF. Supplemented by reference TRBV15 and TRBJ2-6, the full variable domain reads DAMVIQNPRYQVTQFGKPVTLSCSQTLNHNVMYWYQQKSSQAPKLLFHYYDKDFNNEADTPDNFQSRRPNTSFCFLDIRSPGLGDTAMYLCATSPGTAGANVLTFGAGSRLTVL.

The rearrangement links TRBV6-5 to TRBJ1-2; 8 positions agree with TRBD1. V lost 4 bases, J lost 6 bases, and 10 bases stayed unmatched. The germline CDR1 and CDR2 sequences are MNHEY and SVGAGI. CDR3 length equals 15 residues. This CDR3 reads CASSSLPPGGDGYTF. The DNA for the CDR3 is TGTGCCAGCAGTTCCCTCCCCCCAGGGGGCGATGGCTACACCTTC.

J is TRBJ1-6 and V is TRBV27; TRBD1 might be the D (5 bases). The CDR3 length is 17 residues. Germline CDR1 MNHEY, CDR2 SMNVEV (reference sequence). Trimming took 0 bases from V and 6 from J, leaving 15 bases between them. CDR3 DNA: TGTGCCAGCAGTTTATCGGCAGGGAATTTATTTAATTCACCCCTCCACTTT. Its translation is CASSLSAGNLFNSPLHF.

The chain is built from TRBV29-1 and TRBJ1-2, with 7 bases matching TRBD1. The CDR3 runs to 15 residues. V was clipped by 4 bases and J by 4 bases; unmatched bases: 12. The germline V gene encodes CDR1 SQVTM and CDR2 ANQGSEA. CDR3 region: CSVAGALTGIYGYTF. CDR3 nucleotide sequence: TGCAGCGTTGCGGGGGCCTTGACAGGGATCTATGGCTACACCTTC.

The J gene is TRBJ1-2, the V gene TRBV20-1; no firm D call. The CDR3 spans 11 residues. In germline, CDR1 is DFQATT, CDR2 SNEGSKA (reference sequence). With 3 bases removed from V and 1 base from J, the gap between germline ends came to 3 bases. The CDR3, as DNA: TGCAGTGCTAGTATTAACTATGGCTACACCTTC. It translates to CSASINYGYTF.

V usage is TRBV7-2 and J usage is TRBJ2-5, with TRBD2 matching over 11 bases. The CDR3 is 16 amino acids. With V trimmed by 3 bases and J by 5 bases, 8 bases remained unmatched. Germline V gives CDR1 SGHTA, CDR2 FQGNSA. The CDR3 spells CASSLLTSGTFETQYF. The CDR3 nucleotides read TGTGCCAGCAGCTTGTTGACTAGCGGGACCTTTGAGACCCAGTACTTC.